One T cell receptor (beta chain) is described in this entry. TCRdb's table, derived via immunoSEQ multiplex PCR, lists solely in-frame clones and lacks some. The table includes around 140,000 clones, approximately 90% detected once. The sample is drawn from a study of T cell responses to AZD1222 COVID-19 vaccine. This receptor was obtained from an adult in good health. Material: peripheral blood, obtained on day 0 of AZD1222 vaccination.

The CDR3 loop is CASSLNTDTQYF. The CDR3 coding sequence is TGTGCCAGCAGTTTAAACACAGATACGCAGTATTTT. The rearrangement uses TRBV28 and TRBJ2-3, with unresolved D. Looked up from germline, CDR1 is MDHEN and CDR2 is SYDVKM. Trimming took off 2 bases at V and 2 bases at J, with 2 bases between the two ends. This CDR3 region has 12 residues.